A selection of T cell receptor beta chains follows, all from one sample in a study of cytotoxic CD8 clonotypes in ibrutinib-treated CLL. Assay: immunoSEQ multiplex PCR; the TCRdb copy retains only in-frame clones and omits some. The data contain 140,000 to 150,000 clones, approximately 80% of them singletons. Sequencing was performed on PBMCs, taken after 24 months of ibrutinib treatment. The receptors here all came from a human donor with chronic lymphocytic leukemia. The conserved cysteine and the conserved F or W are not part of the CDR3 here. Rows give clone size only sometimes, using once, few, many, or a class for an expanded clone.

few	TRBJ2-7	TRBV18	ASSPAGGVEQY
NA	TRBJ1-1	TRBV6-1	ASSEGLRRRGTEAF
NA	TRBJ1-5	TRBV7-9	ASSSRGQPQH
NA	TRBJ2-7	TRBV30	AWSVGGYEQY
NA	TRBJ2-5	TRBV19	ASSIGALGETQY
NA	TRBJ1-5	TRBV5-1	ASSLGDLNQPQH
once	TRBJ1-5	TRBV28	ASSPPGGSQPQH
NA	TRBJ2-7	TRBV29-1	SVVLADLYEQY
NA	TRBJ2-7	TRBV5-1	ASSWERARGEQY
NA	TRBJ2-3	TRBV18	ASSPEGGRTDTQY
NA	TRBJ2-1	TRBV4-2	ASSQDPGQGARNEQF
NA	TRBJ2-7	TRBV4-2	ASSQTSGIDEQY
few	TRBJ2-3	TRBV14	ASTRGGYTDTQY
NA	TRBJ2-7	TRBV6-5	ASSPRAGSYEQY
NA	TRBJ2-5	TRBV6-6	ASTQGGSGQETQY